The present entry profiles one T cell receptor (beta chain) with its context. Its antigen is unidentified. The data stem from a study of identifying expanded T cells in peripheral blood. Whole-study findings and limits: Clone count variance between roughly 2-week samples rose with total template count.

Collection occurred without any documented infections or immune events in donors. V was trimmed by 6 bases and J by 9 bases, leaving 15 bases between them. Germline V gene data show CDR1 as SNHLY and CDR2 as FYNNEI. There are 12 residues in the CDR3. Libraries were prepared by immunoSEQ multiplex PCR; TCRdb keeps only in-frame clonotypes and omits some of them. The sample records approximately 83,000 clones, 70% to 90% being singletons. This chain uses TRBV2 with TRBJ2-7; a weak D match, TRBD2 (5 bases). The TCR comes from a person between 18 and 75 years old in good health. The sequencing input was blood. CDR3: CASRAGIKVQYF. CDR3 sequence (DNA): TGTGCCAGCAGGGCCGGGATAAAAGTGCAGTACTTC.